A selection of T cell receptor beta chains follows, all from one sample in a study of blood T cell repertoires in COVID-19. Profiled with immunoSEQ multiplex PCR; TCRdb holds only in-frame clones, not every one. Of 200,000 to 300,000 clones in the sample, about nine tenths were seen once. The sample consisted of peripheral blood. The receptors were sampled from a woman between 35 and 50 years old with acute or convalescent COVID-19. CDR3s include the opening cysteine and the closing phenylalanine or tryptophan. Each record gives: D gene, clone size, V gene, J gene, CDR3 DNA, CDR3 protein. D genes are given only for firm matches. Part of the rows lack a size; the others show once, few, many or a class for expanded clones.

D gene: .
clone size: once
V gene: TRBV3-1/TRBV3-2
J gene: TRBJ2-1
CDR3 DNA: TGTGCCAGCAGCCTCGGACTGGAGCAGTTCTTC
CDR3 protein: CASSLGLEQFF

D gene: TRBD2
clone size: .
V gene: TRBV7-3
J gene: TRBJ2-5
CDR3 DNA: TGTGCCAGCAGCTTAATGGCGGGGGGGATGGAGACCCAGTACTTC
CDR3 protein: CASSLMAGGMETQYF

D gene: TRBD1
clone size: .
V gene: TRBV27
J gene: TRBJ1-5
CDR3 DNA: TGTGCCAGCAGTTCCTGGGTGGGGACAGGGAACAATCAGCCCCAGCATTTT
CDR3 protein: CASSSWVGTGNNQPQHF

D gene: TRBD1
clone size: once
V gene: TRBV6-5
J gene: TRBJ1-2
CDR3 DNA: TGTGCCAGCAGTTGGGACAGATCTTATGGCTACACCTTC
CDR3 protein: CASSWDRSYGYTF

D gene: TRBD1
clone size: .
V gene: TRBV9
J gene: TRBJ1-2
CDR3 DNA: TGTGCCAGCAGCTCAAGACAGGGGGACTACACCTTC
CDR3 protein: CASSSRQGDYTF

D gene: .
clone size: .
V gene: TRBV5-1
J gene: TRBJ2-3
CDR3 DNA: TGCGCCAGCAGCTTTATGAGCACAGATACGCAGTATTTT
CDR3 protein: CASSFMSTDTQYF

D gene: .
clone size: .
V gene: TRBV5-5
J gene: TRBJ1-2
CDR3 DNA: TGTGCCAGCAGCCGAGGAGGTGGGGGCGATTATGGCTACACCTTC
CDR3 protein: CASSRGGGGDYGYTF

D gene: .
clone size: .
V gene: TRBV19
J gene: TRBJ1-4
CDR3 DNA: TGTGCCAGTAGTACGGGGGGAGCAACTAATGAAAAACTGTTTTTT
CDR3 protein: CASSTGGATNEKLFF

D gene: TRBD2
clone size: .
V gene: TRBV9
J gene: TRBJ2-5
CDR3 DNA: TGTGCCAGCAGCGCATTTTTAACTAGCGGAAAAGAGACCCAGTACTTC
CDR3 protein: CASSAFLTSGKETQYF

D gene: .
clone size: .
V gene: TRBV28
J gene: TRBJ1-1
CDR3 DNA: TGTGCCAGCAGTCAGACAGGCACTGAAGCTTTCTTT
CDR3 protein: CASSQTGTEAFF

D gene: TRBD1
clone size: .
V gene: TRBV19
J gene: TRBJ1-1
CDR3 DNA: TGTGCCAGTACCTCACATGGGGACAGGGGAGGGACTGAAGCTTTCTTT
CDR3 protein: CASTSHGDRGGTEAFF

D gene: .
clone size: .
V gene: TRBV2
J gene: TRBJ1-2
CDR3 DNA: TGTGCCAGCAGTGAGGTCGGGGGAATTCAAGGCTACACCTTC
CDR3 protein: CASSEVGGIQGYTF

D gene: .
clone size: .
V gene: TRBV19
J gene: TRBJ1-3
CDR3 DNA: TGTGCCAGTAGTCCCCGAGGTTCCTTCTCTGGAAACACCATATATTTT
CDR3 protein: CASSPRGSFSGNTIYF

D gene: TRBD1
clone size: once
V gene: TRBV29-1
J gene: TRBJ1-3
CDR3 DNA: TGCAGCGTTGAAGGACAGGGGGCTGGAAACACCATATATTTT
CDR3 protein: CSVEGQGAGNTIYF

D gene: TRBD1
clone size: .
V gene: TRBV5-1
J gene: TRBJ2-2
CDR3 DNA: TGCGCCAGCAGCTTGGATCCGGGACAGGGGGCTGGCGGGGAGCTGTTTTTT
CDR3 protein: CASSLDPGQGAGGELFF

D gene: .
clone size: .
V gene: TRBV5-1
J gene: TRBJ2-2
CDR3 DNA: TGCGCCAGCAGCTTGGAAGGCGGACCAGGGCGAACGGGGGAGCTGTTTTTT
CDR3 protein: CASSLEGGPGRTGELFF

D gene: .
clone size: .
V gene: TRBV3-1/TRBV3-2
J gene: TRBJ1-1
CDR3 DNA: TGTGCCAGCAGCCAGATGGGGGGCACTGAAGCTTTCTTT
CDR3 protein: CASSQMGGTEAFF

D gene: .
clone size: .
V gene: TRBV4-1
J gene: TRBJ1-2
CDR3 DNA: TGCGCCAGCAGCCAAGGTCCGACGGCGGGGACTGGCTACACCTTC
CDR3 protein: CASSQGPTAGTGYTF

D gene: .
clone size: .
V gene: TRBV19
J gene: TRBJ2-1
CDR3 DNA: TGTGCCAGTAGTGCCGGCGGAGGGCAGGTGAGCGATGAGCAGTTCTTC
CDR3 protein: CASSAGGGQVSDEQFF

D gene: TRBD1
clone size: .
V gene: TRBV5-6
J gene: TRBJ2-5
CDR3 DNA: TGTGCCAGCAGCTTGGGAGGGGGCTCAAGTCAAGAGACCCAGTACTTC
CDR3 protein: CASSLGGGSSQETQYF

D gene: .
clone size: few
V gene: TRBV5-1
J gene: TRBJ1-1
CDR3 DNA: TGCGCCAGCAGCTTGGCGGCAGGCCCCATGAACACTGAAGCTTTCTTT
CDR3 protein: CASSLAAGPMNTEAFF

D gene: .
clone size: .
V gene: TRBV6-5
J gene: TRBJ1-6
CDR3 DNA: TGTGCCAGCAGTTACTTGGGAGGAAATTCACCCCTCCACTTT
CDR3 protein: CASSYLGGNSPLHF

D gene: .
clone size: .
V gene: TRBV27
J gene: TRBJ1-6
CDR3 DNA: TGTGCCAGCAGCCCAGAGGAGGGAAATTCACCCCTCCACTTT
CDR3 protein: CASSPEEGNSPLHF

D gene: TRBD1
clone size: .
V gene: TRBV7-9
J gene: TRBJ1-2
CDR3 DNA: TGTGCCAGCAGCTTAGAAGAGGGACAGGGCCCCTATGGCTACACCTTC
CDR3 protein: CASSLEEGQGPYGYTF

D gene: TRBD1
clone size: .
V gene: TRBV27
J gene: TRBJ1-3
CDR3 DNA: TGTGCCAGCAGTAAGGGACAGGGGTACACTGGAAACACCATATATTTT
CDR3 protein: CASSKGQGYTGNTIYF

D gene: TRBD1
clone size: .
V gene: TRBV5-1
J gene: TRBJ1-1
CDR3 DNA: TGCGCCAGCAGCTTGACAGGGGACGGTAGCACTGAAGCTTTCTTT
CDR3 protein: CASSLTGDGSTEAFF

D gene: TRBD1
clone size: .
V gene: TRBV5-6
J gene: TRBJ1-6
CDR3 DNA: TGTGCCAGCAGCTTGGGTACAGGGGTTAATAATTCACCCCTCCACTTT
CDR3 protein: CASSLGTGVNNSPLHF

D gene: .
clone size: .
V gene: TRBV6-4
J gene: TRBJ2-2
CDR3 DNA: TGTGCCAGCAGTGACTCGATTTACGGTTACACCGGGGAGCTGTTTTTT
CDR3 protein: CASSDSIYGYTGELFF

D gene: TRBD1
clone size: .
V gene: TRBV28
J gene: TRBJ1-2
CDR3 DNA: TGTGCCAGCAGTTCTTCCGGGACAGGGTTTTATGGCTACACCTTC
CDR3 protein: CASSSSGTGFYGYTF

D gene: .
clone size: .
V gene: TRBV12-2
J gene: TRBJ1-2
CDR3 DNA: TGTGCAAGTCGCTTAGGTTTAACATCAACTTCGGGTGGCTACACCTTC
CDR3 protein: CASRLGLTSTSGGYTF

D gene: .
clone size: few
V gene: TRBV2
J gene: TRBJ1-1
CDR3 DNA: TGTGCCAGCACCCGCGGGGGAAGCACTGAAGCTTTCTTT
CDR3 protein: CASTRGGSTEAFF

D gene: TRBD1
clone size: .
V gene: TRBV5-1
J gene: TRBJ1-1
CDR3 DNA: TGCGCCAGCCGGGGACAGCCGAACACTGAAGCTTTCTTT
CDR3 protein: CASRGQPNTEAFF

D gene: TRBD1
clone size: .
V gene: TRBV10-3
J gene: TRBJ1-5
CDR3 DNA: TGTGCCATCAGGGGGACAGGGGCTAGCAATCAGCCCCAGCATTTT
CDR3 protein: CAIRGTGASNQPQHF

D gene: .
clone size: .
V gene: TRBV9
J gene: TRBJ2-2
CDR3 DNA: TGTGCCAGCAGCGTAAGAGCGAACACCGGGGAGCTGTTTTTT
CDR3 protein: CASSVRANTGELFF

D gene: .
clone size: .
V gene: TRBV10-2
J gene: TRBJ1-6
CDR3 DNA: TGCGCCAGCATAGAGGGCCCCAGATCCAATTCACCCCTCCACTTT
CDR3 protein: CASIEGPRSNSPLHF

D gene: .
clone size: .
V gene: TRBV24-1
J gene: TRBJ2-5
CDR3 DNA: TGTGCCACCAGTGCGGGGATACAAGAGACCCAGTACTTC
CDR3 protein: CATSAGIQETQYF

D gene: .
clone size: .
V gene: TRBV19
J gene: TRBJ1-5
CDR3 DNA: TGTGCCAGTAGCCCAGGGCACAATCAGCCCCAGCATTTT
CDR3 protein: CASSPGHNQPQHF